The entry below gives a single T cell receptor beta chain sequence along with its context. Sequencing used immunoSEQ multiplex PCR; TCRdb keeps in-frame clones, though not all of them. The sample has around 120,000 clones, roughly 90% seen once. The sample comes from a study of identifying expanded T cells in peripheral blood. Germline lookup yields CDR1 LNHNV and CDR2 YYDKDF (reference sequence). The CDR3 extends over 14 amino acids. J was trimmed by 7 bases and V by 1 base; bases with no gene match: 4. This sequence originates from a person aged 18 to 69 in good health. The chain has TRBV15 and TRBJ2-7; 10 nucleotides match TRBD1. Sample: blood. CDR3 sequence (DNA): TGTGCCACCAGCAGAGTAGACAGGGGGCTTGAGCAGTACTTC. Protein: CATSRVDRGLEQYF.